The 2 T cell receptor beta chains in this list originate from one sample, sequenced in a study of naive and memory T cell subsets. An equimolar mix of two oligonucleotides served as the beta constant-region primer for TRBC1 and TRBC2. Four rounds of PCR amplified the ligated cDNA using nested alpha and beta constant-region primers plus SP2. TCRdb analysed the UMI-ligation and nested PCR reads with MiXCR anew, one entry per CDR3 protein. This sample has 6,000 to 8,000 distinct CDR3 sequences; around 28% occur once, and the top ten carry about three fifths. The sample comprised CD8+ TEMRA cells from blood. Subset described: effector memory re-expressing CD45RA, CD45RA+ CD27-. These receptors all come from a human donor in good health.

This clonotype was found a few times. The chain's CDR3 is CASSFLYGYTF. The CDR3 nucleotides are TGTGCCAGCAGTTTCCTTTATGGCTACACCTTC. J is TRBJ1-2 and V is TRBV6-2 or TRBV6-3; D gene ambiguous. This CDR3 is 11 amino acids long. CDR1 and CDR2 from the germline V gene are MNHEY and SVGEGT. Trimming took 4 bases from V and 5 from J, leaving 5 bases between them.

At least ten counts were recorded for this clonotype. V and J are TRBV4-3 and TRBJ1-6; TRBD1 is a possible D gene (5 bases). Per the germline V gene, CDR1 is LGHNA and CDR2 is YSLEER. Between the trimmed V and J ends, which lost 6 bases and 5 bases, there was a span of 14 bases. CDR3 size: 15 residues. The CDR3 nucleotides read TGCGCCAGCAGGGGTAACTGGGGCGATAATTCACCCCTCCACTTT. Translated: CASRGNWGDNSPLHF.